These 7 T cell receptor beta chains were all obtained from the same sample, sequenced in a study of CD8 T cells in Susac syndrome. Random hexamers primed reverse transcription of about 0.45 to 1 ug RNA. TCRdb fed the immunoSEQ multiplex PCR reads into MiXCR, producing one record per CDR3 protein. This table has 160,000 or so distinct CDR3 sequences, nearly 97% appearing once. The specimen was CD8+ T cells from PBMCs. The receptors come from a human donor with multiple sclerosis.

V and J are TRBV24-1 and TRBJ2-2; D gene unclear. CDR3 length: 14 amino acids. CDR1 is KGHDR and CDR2 is SFDVKD in the germline V gene. Trimming pared 0 bases from V and 2 bases from J, leaving 3 bases between. The CDR3 loop is CATSDLSNTGELFF. CDR3 nucleotide sequence: TGTGCCACCAGTGATTTGAGCAACACCGGGGAGCTGTTTTTT.

This rearrangement joins TRBV19 to TRBJ1-2; 12 bases match TRBD1. The CDR3 sequence is 15 residues long. V was clipped by 3 bases and J by 4 bases; unmatched bases: 3. Germline lookup yields CDR1 LNHDA and CDR2 SQIVND (reference sequence). The CDR3 nucleotides read TGTGCCAGTAGTATTGGGACAGGGGGCGGCTATGGCTACACCTTC. It specifies CASSIGTGGGYGYTF.

The CDR3 coding sequence is TGTGCCAGCTCTCAGGACAGGCCTCCTTTCTACGAGCAGTACTTC. Its translation: CASSQDRPPFYEQYF. V gene TRBV18 combines with J gene TRBJ2-7, with 7 bases lining up with TRBD1. The CDR3 extends over 15 amino acids. The germline V gene has CDR1 KGHSH and CDR2 LQKENI. The J segment lost 3 bases and the V segment lost 6 bases, leaving 11 bases of the junction unmatched.

The chain couples TRBV5-1 to TRBJ2-3; D unresolved. Germline loops: CDR1 SGHRS, CDR2 YFSETQ. Between the trimmed V and J ends, which lost 0 bases and 4 bases, there was a span of 12 bases. The CDR3 covers 15 residues. In DNA, the CDR3 is TGCGCCAGCAGCTTGGATGGGTCGAGTCCAGATACGCAGTATTTT. This encodes CASSLDGSSPDTQYF.

This clonotype was seen only once. The chain employs TRBV20-1 and TRBJ1-1, with 7 bases that match TRBD1. V shed 5 bases, J shed 4 bases, and the junction held 13 bases outside the gene matches. This CDR3 region has 15 residues. Germline lookup yields CDR1 DFQATT and CDR2 SNEGSKA (reference sequence). CDR3 bases: TGCAGTGCTCCAGAAACACAGGGGATGAGCACTGAAGCTTTCTTT. Translating it yields CSAPETQGMSTEAFF.

The gene calls are TRBV18 and TRBJ2-1; perhaps TRBD2 as D (5 bases). Trimming removed 0 bases from V and 2 bases from J, with 11 bases in between. In germline, CDR1 is KGHSH, CDR2 LQKENI. The CDR3 runs to 16 residues. The CDR3 loop is CASSPPRVTAYNEQFF. DNA of the CDR3: TGTGCCAGCTCACCACCGAGGGTCACCGCCTACAATGAGCAGTTCTTC.

This chain links TRBV11-2 with TRBJ1-1; 7 positions agree with TRBD1. The length of the CDR3 is 13 residues. V shed 1 base and J 8 bases; nucleotides not matched to a gene: 4. Germline-derived CDR1 and CDR2 are SGHAT and FQNNGV. The CDR3 is CASSLGGDREAFF. The CDR3 bases are TGTGCCAGCAGCTTAGGTGGGGACAGAGAAGCTTTCTTT. Using reference TRBV11-2 and TRBJ1-1 for the parts outside the CDR3, the full variable domain is EAGVAQSPRYKIIEKRQSVAFWCNPISGHATLYWYQQILGQGPKLLIQFQNNGVVDDSQLPKDRFSAERLKGVDSTLKIQPAKLEDSAVYLCASSLGGDREAFFGQGTRLTVV.